These 19 T cell receptor beta chains came from one sample sequenced in a study of shared clonotypes between healthy human individuals. Repertoires were generated with immunoSEQ multiplex PCR, while TCRdb's copy carries only in-frame clones and drops some. The sample has 2 million to 2.5 million clones, less than 95% seen once; the top ten hold 0.3% to 0.4%. The sequenced material came from naive CD4+ T cells from PBMCs. Subset: CD45RA+ positively selected. The origin of the receptors is a man younger than 30 in good health. Some clones in this sample may be carry-over from other donors' samples.

The chain carries TRBV5-8 and TRBJ1-1; D possibly corresponds to TRBD1 (6 bases). Germline CDR1 is SGHTS and CDR2 is YDEGEE. The CDR3 sequence is 14 residues long. With 0 bases removed from V and 8 bases from J, the gap between germline ends came to 14 bases. CDR3 nucleotides: TGTGCCAGCAGCTTGGGGCAGGGGATAGCCGAAGCTTTCTTT. Translated: CASSLGQGIAEAFF.

This clone has only a few counts. DNA of the CDR3: TGTGCCAGCAGCCCGGGTTCGGGTTCGTTTGAAGCTTTCTTT. It yields the protein CASSPGSGSFEAFF. The chain joins TRBV11-2 to TRBJ1-1, with D unclear. V dropped 5 bases and J dropped 7 bases, with 17 bases sitting between them. This CDR3 is built from 14 residues. Germline-derived CDR1 and CDR2 are SGHAT and FQNNGV.

This clone was recorded only once. Other DNA sequences within the sample encode an identical CDR3. The rearrangement joins TRBV30 to TRBJ2-7; a weak D match, TRBD1 (6 bases). There are 13 residues in the CDR3. Germline V gives CDR1 GTSNPN, CDR2 SVGIG (reference sequence). With 2 bases removed from V and 3 bases from J, the gap between germline ends came to 11 bases. The CDR3 sequence is CAWSKGGNYEQYF. CDR3 sequence (DNA): TGTGCCTGGAGTAAAGGGGGTAACTACGAGCAGTACTTC. Variable domain in full (rest from reference TRBV30 and TRBJ2-7): SQTIHQWPATLVQPVGSPLSLECTVEGTSNPNLYWYRQAAGRGLQLLFYSVGIGQISSEVPQNLSASRPQDRQFILSSKKLLLSDSGFYLCAWSKGGNYEQYFGPGTRLTVT.

As concerns this clone: Additional DNA sequences in this sample encode the identical CDR3. The chain is built from TRBV7-6 and TRBJ1-1; D not resolved. The germline V gene encodes CDR1 SGHVS and CDR2 FNYEAQ. The CDR3 sequence is 13 residues long. Trimming took off 3 bases at V and 0 bases at J, with 5 bases between the two ends. Here the CDR3 reads CASSLDLNTEAFF. The CDR3 bases are TGTGCCAGCAGCTTGGACTTGAACACTGAAGCTTTCTTT. Full variable domain (remainder filled in from reference TRBV7-6 and TRBJ1-1): GAGVSQSPRYKVTKRGQDVALRCDPISGHVSLYWYRQALGQGPEFLTYFNYEAQQDKSGLPNDRFSAERPEGSISTLTIQRTEQRDSAMYRCASSLDLNTEAFFGQGTRLTVV.

This clone was seen only once. V is TRBV2 and J is TRBJ2-2; TRBD2 matches 15 bases. The CDR3 consists of 17 residues. The germline V gene encodes CDR1 SNHLY and CDR2 FYNNEI. V dropped 6 bases and J dropped 5; count of bases not matched to a gene: 7. CDR3 amino acids: CASSGRTSGRGTGELFF. The CDR3 DNA is TGTGCCAGCAGCGGGCGGACTAGCGGGAGGGGAACCGGGGAGCTGTTTTTT.

This sequence joins TRBV30 and TRBJ2-2; tentative D call: TRBD2 (5 bases). The CDR3 has 13 residues. Germline V CDR1 and CDR2: GTSNPN, SVGIG (reference sequence). Trimming removed 4 bases from V and 3 bases from J, with 9 bases in between. The CDR3 DNA is TGTGCCTGGAAGAGGGTTGACACCGGGGAGCTGTTTTTT. Its protein is CAWKRVDTGELFF.

The chain joins TRBV19 to TRBJ2-5; 7 bases match TRBD1. This CDR3 spans 15 amino acids. In germline, CDR1 is LNHDA, CDR2 SQIVND (reference sequence). J gave up 2 bases and V 4 bases, and 7 bases lay outside the gene matches. DNA for the CDR3: TGTGCCAGTAGTACCCGCAGGGGGACGCAAGAGACCCAGTACTTC. Protein product: CASSTRRGTQETQYF.

The chain carries TRBV27 and TRBJ2-1, with 7 positions matching TRBD2. Trimming cost V 5 bases and J 2 bases; bases outside gene matches: 6. The germline V gene encodes CDR1 MNHEY and CDR2 SMNVEV (reference sequence). The CDR3 loop spans 15 amino acids. CDR3 in DNA: TGTGCCAGCAGTCGACAAGCGGGAACCTACAATGAGCAGTTCTTC. Translating gives CASSRQAGTYNEQFF.

This rearrangement joins TRBV5-1 to TRBJ1-2; D remains ambiguous. Trimming cost V 4 bases and J 0 bases, with 19 bases left between them. CDR1 and CDR2 (germline): SGHRS, YFSETQ. The CDR3 runs to 17 residues. CDR3 DNA sequence: TGCGCCAGCAGCCCACAAAGAAGCCAGAGGGCTAACTATGGCTACACCTTC. Translating gives CASSPQRSQRANYGYTF.

V and J are TRBV27 and TRBJ1-2, with 7 bases identical to TRBD1. The CDR3 has 15 residues. V lost 6 bases, J lost 2 bases, and 9 bases stayed unmatched. The germline V gene has CDR1 MNHEY and CDR2 SMNVEV (reference sequence). The CDR3 sequence is CASRGNRGPNYGYTF. The CDR3, as DNA: TGTGCCAGCAGGGGTAACAGGGGACCCAACTATGGCTACACCTTC.

This clone has a handful of counts. The chain has TRBV16 and TRBJ2-1; TRBD1 agrees at 7 bases. The CDR3 sequence is 15 residues long. The V and J ends lost 7 bases and 8 bases, in that order; junction bases with no gene match: 14. Germline CDR1 and CDR2: KGHSY and FQNENV. The CDR3 DNA reads as TGTGCCAGCAAAAAGAAGGGGGCGATCATGGATGAGCAGTTCTTC. It yields the protein CASKKKGAIMDEQFF.

J is TRBJ2-2 and V is TRBV27; D is possibly TRBD2 (6 bases). CDR1 is MNHEY, CDR2 SMNVEV, per germline (reference sequence). Trimming stripped 6 bases from V and 6 bases from J, with 14 bases between. There are 14 residues in the CDR3. CDR3 amino acids: CASRLTRVPGELFF. The CDR3 nucleotides are TGTGCCAGCAGACTGACTAGGGTCCCCGGGGAGCTGTTTTTT.

V gene TRBV10-1 combines with J gene TRBJ1-2; possible D gene TRBD1, 5 bases. Trimming removed 6 bases at V and 2 bases at J, with 19 bases between. This CDR3 is built from 16 residues. Germline V gene sequence: CDR1 WNHNN, CDR2 SYGVQD (reference sequence). This chain's CDR3 is CASSQNTGPTNYGYTF. CDR3 nucleotides: TGCGCCAGCAGCCAGAACACGGGACCCACGAACTATGGCTACACCTTC.

This chain connects TRBV27 to TRBJ2-2; 8 positions match TRBD1. Germline trimming cut 6 bases from V and 6 bases from J; bases unmatched to any gene: 3. The germline CDR1 and CDR2 sequences are MNHEY and SMNVEV (reference sequence). This CDR3 is built from 13 residues. Here the CDR3 reads CASSGTGPGELFF. The CDR3 nucleotides are TGTGCCAGCAGCGGGACAGGTCCCGGGGAGCTGTTTTTT.

This clone was picked up one time. V usage is TRBV2 and J usage is TRBJ1-2; D call uncertain. From germline, CDR1 is SNHLY and CDR2 FYNNEI. The CDR3 runs 15 residues. V was shortened by 2 bases and J by 6 bases, with 16 bases between the two germline ends. CDR3 residues: CASSERTIRRDGYTF. Written as DNA, the CDR3 is TGTGCCAGCAGTGAAAGGACTATACGAAGGGATGGCTACACCTTC.

This chain uses TRBV28 with TRBJ1-6, with 8 bases aligning to TRBD1. V shed 9 bases and J 7 bases; nucleotides not matched to a gene: 8. CDR1 MDHEN and CDR2 SYDVKM come from the germline V gene. CDR3 size: 14 residues. CDR3 residues: CASGQGAGNSPLHF. For the CDR3, the DNA is TGTGCCAGTGGGCAGGGGGCAGGGAATTCACCCCTCCACTTT.

This clone occurred a few times. This sequence joins TRBV5-1 and TRBJ1-3; no clear D gene. Germline CDR1 SGHRS, CDR2 YFSETQ. This CDR3 region has 13 residues. Trimming pared 4 bases from V and 3 bases from J, leaving 8 bases between. The CDR3 loop reads CASSPDNGNTIYF. CDR3 DNA: TGCGCCAGCAGCCCAGACAATGGAAACACCATATATTTT.

The rearrangement joins TRBV4-3 to TRBJ1-5; D is undetermined. The V end lost 4 bases, the J end lost 2 bases, and 15 bases lay between the germline ends. This CDR3 has 16 amino acids. CDR1 and CDR2 from the germline V gene are LGHNA and YSLEER. The CDR3 DNA is TGCGCCAGCAGCCGTGAGAGGGTTGGCGGCAATCAGCCCCAGCATTTT. Protein product: CASSRERVGGNQPQHF.

The CDR3 here is CASSLFARLGGDEQFF. For the CDR3, the DNA is TGCGCCAGCAGCTTATTTGCCCGCTTAGGTGGAGATGAGCAGTTCTTC. V is TRBV5-1 and J is TRBJ2-1; no definite D call. The CDR3 has 16 residues. V dropped 2 bases and J dropped 8 bases, with 20 bases sitting between them. CDR1 is SGHRS and CDR2 is YFSETQ in the germline V gene.